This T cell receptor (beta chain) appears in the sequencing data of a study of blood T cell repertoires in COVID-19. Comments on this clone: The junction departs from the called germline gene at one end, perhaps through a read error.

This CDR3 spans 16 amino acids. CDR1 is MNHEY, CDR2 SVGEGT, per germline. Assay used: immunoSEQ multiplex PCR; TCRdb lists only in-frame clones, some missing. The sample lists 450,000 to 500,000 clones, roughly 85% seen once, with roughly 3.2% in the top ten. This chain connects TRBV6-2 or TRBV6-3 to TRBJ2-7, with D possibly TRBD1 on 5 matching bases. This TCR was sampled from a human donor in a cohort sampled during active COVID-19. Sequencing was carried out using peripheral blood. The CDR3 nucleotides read TGTGCCAGCAATTACGGTCCTGGACAAACGTACTCTGAGCAGTACTTC. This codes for CASNYGPGQTYSEQYF.